Below, 24 T cell receptor beta chains from the same sample are listed, as sequenced in a study of OX40 agonist ivuxolimab in advanced cancers. Library prep was done by the immunoSEQ multiplex PCR assay. Entries here come from immuneACCESS through TCRdb and include only in-frame sequences with V and J called. Some clones fail to appear in such tables; in the studies checked, an unresolved V gene covers under half of the shortfall, and the cause of the remainder is unknown. This sample lists 60,000 to 80,000 clones; 85% were detected once. Under 7% of the sample is in the top ten clones. This specimen consisted of CD4+ or CD8+ T cells sorted from blood, obtained in a trial of the OX40 agonist ivuxolimab. These receptors were collected from an adult with an advanced solid tumor such as melanoma, head and neck, liver or kidney cancer.

This clone occurred once. CDR3 coding DNA: TGTGCCAGCAGTTGGACAGGGGCGTCCTACGAGCAGTACTTC. This encodes CASSWTGASYEQYF. The chain joins TRBV6-5 to TRBJ2-7, with 9 bases identical to TRBD1. Losses at the gene ends were 4 bases for V and 1 base for J; bases not matched to a gene: 2. Per the germline V gene, CDR1 is MNHEY and CDR2 is SVGAGI. The CDR3 has 14 residues.

This clone appeared a single time. Distinct nucleotide sequences in the sample also encode this CDR3. This sequence joins TRBV6-1 and TRBJ2-1, with 14 positions matching TRBD2. Per the germline V gene, CDR1 is MNHNS and CDR2 is SASEGT. Germline trimming cut 5 bases from V and 7 bases from J; bases unmatched to any gene: 4. CDR3 size: 15 residues. In DNA, the CDR3 is TGTGCCAGCAGTCCCGGACTAGCGGGAGGTAATGAGCAGTTCTTC. Encoded protein: CASSPGLAGGNEQFF.

The chain combines TRBV4-2 with TRBJ2-7, with 9 nucleotides matching TRBD1. Germline V gives CDR1 LGHNA, CDR2 YNFKEQ. There are 15 residues in the CDR3. Trimming cost V 0 bases and J 1 base; bases outside gene matches: 1. The CDR3 nucleotides read TGTGCCAGCAGCCAAGAAGGACAGGGGTCCTACGAGCAGTACTTC. Protein sequence: CASSQEGQGSYEQYF.

The chain joins TRBV6-1 to TRBJ1-2; unclear D gene. Germline V gene lookup returns CDR1 MNHNS and CDR2 SASEGT. V lost 7 bases and J 0 bases, leaving 12 bases between the germline ends. This CDR3 has 14 residues. The CDR3 bases are TGTGCCAGCACCAAACACACAACTAACTATGGCTACACCTTC. It translates to CASTKHTTNYGYTF.

DNA of the CDR3: TGTGCCAGCATCCCCGACCCGCCGCGAACCGAGCAGTACGTC. Translation gives CASIPDPPRTEQYV. V and J are TRBV6-5 and TRBJ2-7; no firm D call. V lost 7 bases, J lost 6 bases, and 19 bases lay in between. Per germline, CDR1 MNHEY and CDR2 SVGAGI. The CDR3 extends over 14 amino acids.

This clone was seen only a few times. No DNA is shown, since the ends of the CDR3 on it are uncertain; the CDR3 is the one TCRdb lists. The J gene is TRBJ2-1, the V gene TRBV29-1. The CDR3 length is 11 residues, termini included. Germline V gene sequence: CDR1 SQVTM, CDR2 ANQGSEA. This chain's CDR3 is CSVGGGNRKFF.

V gene TRBV6-6 combines with J gene TRBJ2-1; 14 nucleotides match TRBD2. V trimming: 5 bases; J trimming: 10 bases; junction bases outside the gene matches: 10. The CDR3 covers 16 residues. Germline V gives CDR1 MNHNY, CDR2 SVGAGI (reference sequence). CDR3 DNA: TGTGCCAGCAGTCCTACCGCCGGGACTAGCGGGAGCGAGCAGTTCTTC. Protein product: CASSPTAGTSGSEQFF.

The V gene is TRBV2, the J gene TRBJ1-4, with TRBD1 as a possible D gene (6 bases). This CDR3 is 16 amino acids long. Germline CDR1 reads SNHLY; CDR2 reads FYNNEI. Trimming left V 4 bases short and J 4 bases short, with 16 bases between. The CDR3 reads CASSGDIPLINEKLFF. CDR3 in DNA: TGTGCCAGCAGTGGGGACATTCCGCTAATTAATGAAAAACTGTTTTTT. Complete variable domain (other parts from reference TRBV2 and TRBJ1-4): EPEVTQTPSHQVTQMGQEVILRCVPISNHLYFYWYRQILGQKVEFLVSFYNNEISEKSEIFDDQFSVERPDGSNFTLKIRSTKLEDSAMYFCASSGDIPLINEKLFFGSGTQLSVL.

This clone has only a few counts. This chain connects TRBV7-9 to TRBJ1-1; tentatively, D is TRBD1 (5 bases). V lost 1 base and J lost 5, with 11 bases in between. The CDR3 runs 14 residues. Germline assignment: CDR1 SEHNR and CDR2 FQNEAQ (reference sequence). As DNA, the CDR3 is TGTGCCAGCAGCTTAGGAGGGGATGGGACTGAAGCTTTCTTT. Translation gives CASSLGGDGTEAFF.

V usage is TRBV28 and J usage is TRBJ2-3; 8 nucleotides match TRBD2. The J segment lost 0 bases and the V segment lost 5 bases, leaving 4 bases of the junction unmatched. This CDR3 has 15 amino acids. Germline CDR1 is MDHEN and CDR2 is SYDVKM. CDR3 loop: CASSPRGASTDTQYF. The CDR3 region has the DNA TGTGCCAGCAGTCCGCGGGGGGCTAGCACAGATACGCAGTATTTT.

The V and J genes are TRBV5-1 and TRBJ2-1; 8 nucleotides agree with TRBD2. CDR3 size: 15 residues. The germline CDR1 and CDR2 sequences are SGHRS and YFSETQ. The V and J ends lost 0 bases and 4 bases, in that order; junction bases with no gene match: 3. CDR3 in amino acids: CASSLEGGGYNEQFF. CDR3 DNA sequence: TGCGCCAGCAGCTTGGAGGGCGGGGGGTACAATGAGCAGTTCTTC.

The table lists this clone with a few counts. As DNA, the CDR3 is TGTGCCAGCAGCTTAGGTGGTAGCGGGGTCTCCTACGAGCAGTACTTC. Its protein product is CASSLGGSGVSYEQYF. The rearrangement joins TRBV11-2 to TRBJ2-7; 8 nucleotides line up with TRBD2. The CDR3 covers 16 residues. Trimming removed 1 base from V and 0 bases from J; junction bases left unmatched: 5. Germline loops: CDR1 SGHAT, CDR2 FQNNGV.

This chain uses TRBV13 with TRBJ2-2, with TRBD2 identical over 8 bases. V trimming: 5 bases; J trimming: 2 bases; junction bases outside the gene matches: 10. Germline CDR1 PRHDT, CDR2 FYEKMQ (reference sequence). CDR3 length: 17 amino acids. The CDR3 nucleotides are TGTGCCAGCAGCACGGTTCGACTAGCGAAAAACACCGGGGAGCTGTTTTTT. Its translation is CASSTVRLAKNTGELFF. The full variable domain, completed using reference TRBV13 and TRBJ2-2, is AAGVIQSPRHLIKEKRETATLKCYPIPRHDTVYWYQQGPGQDPQFLISFYEKMQSDKGSIPDRFSAQQFSDYHSELNMSSLELGDSALYFCASSTVRLAKNTGELFFGEGSRLTVL.

Written as DNA, the CDR3 is TGTGCCAGCAGCTTAGGGTCGGTAGGGAGTGAAAAACTGTTTTTT. Its translation is CASSLGSVGSEKLFF. The gene calls are TRBV7-9 and TRBJ1-4; D remains unclear. CDR1 and CDR2 (germline): SEHNR, FQNEAQ (reference sequence). V gave up 1 base and J gave up 7 bases, with 13 bases separating them. The CDR3 loop spans 15 amino acids.

V usage is TRBV7-2 and J usage is TRBJ2-3, with 9 bases matching TRBD2. The CDR3 loop spans 19 amino acids. With 1 base clipped from V and 0 bases from J, the junction kept 11 bases outside the gene matches. Germline assignment: CDR1 SGHTA and CDR2 FQGNSA. In DNA, the CDR3 is TGTGCCAGCAGCTTAGGGGGAGGCGGGAGGGTCTCTAGCACAGATACGCAGTATTTT. Translating gives CASSLGGGGRVSSTDTQYF.

V and J are TRBV5-1 and TRBJ1-1, with 8 nucleotides matching TRBD1. The CDR3 spans 19 residues. Unmatched junction bases numbered 19, after V lost 0 bases and J lost 6 bases. Germline V gene lookup returns CDR1 SGHRS and CDR2 YFSETQ. The CDR3 reads CASSLGALRTHSGGAEAFF. DNA of the CDR3: TGCGCCAGCAGCTTGGGAGCGTTGCGAACCCATTCAGGGGGCGCTGAAGCTTTCTTT.

J is TRBJ1-3 and V is TRBV19; perhaps TRBD1 as D (6 bases). The CDR3 is 15 residues long. Germline V lookup: CDR1 LNHDA, CDR2 SQIVND (reference sequence). V gave up 7 bases and J gave up 3 bases, with 16 bases separating them. As DNA, the CDR3 is TGTGCCAGTATCGCCAACAGGGACTTTGGAAACACCATATATTTT. This translates into CASIANRDFGNTIYF.

The chain recombines TRBV19 with TRBJ2-5, with TRBD1 matching 7 bases. The CDR3 has 18 residues. CDR1 and CDR2 (germline): LNHDA, SQIVND (reference sequence). Unmatched junction bases numbered 16, after V lost 3 bases and J lost 3 bases. The CDR3 DNA reads as TGTGCCAGTAGTATTTACCTCAGGGGGAGAGGGGGAAAAGAGACCCAGTACTTC. This translates into CASSIYLRGRGGKETQYF.

This clone was seen just once. The V gene is TRBV4-2, the J gene TRBJ2-1; 9 positions agree with TRBD2. There are 15 residues in the CDR3. CDR1 is LGHNA and CDR2 is YNFKEQ in the germline V gene. With V trimmed by 0 bases and J by 7 bases, 4 bases remained unmatched. The CDR3 nucleotides are TGTGCCAGCAGCCAAGAGGCTAGCGGGGTGAATGAGCAGTTCTTC. It translates to CASSQEASGVNEQFF.

The rearrangement links TRBV5-4 to TRBJ2-3; unclear D gene. V was shortened by 0 bases and J by 0 bases, with 5 bases between the two germline ends. This CDR3 contains 14 residues. Germline lookup yields CDR1 SGHNT and CDR2 YYREEE (reference sequence). The CDR3 protein is CASSLAGSTDTQYF. The CDR3 coding sequence is TGTGCCAGCAGCTTGGCCGGGAGCACAGATACGCAGTATTTT.

This clone was detected only once. This chain connects TRBV13 to TRBJ1-1, with TRBD1 matching 7 bases. The CDR3 has 14 amino acids. V shed 5 bases and J 2 bases; nucleotides not matched to a gene: 5. Germline V gene data show CDR1 as PRHDT and CDR2 as FYEKMQ (reference sequence). The CDR3 nucleotides are TGTGCCAGCAGCCAGACAGGGAGCAACACTGAAGCTTTCTTT. The encoded protein is CASSQTGSNTEAFF. Variable domain in full (rest from reference TRBV13 and TRBJ1-1): AAGVIQSPRHLIKEKRETATLKCYPIPRHDTVYWYQQGPGQDPQFLISFYEKMQSDKGSIPDRFSAQQFSDYHSELNMSSLELGDSALYFCASSQTGSNTEAFFGQGTRLTVV.

The chain combines TRBV11-2 with TRBJ2-7; 9 nucleotides agree with TRBD1. CDR3 length: 15 residues. V shed 3 bases, J shed 7 bases, and the junction held 10 bases outside the gene matches. Germline V gene lookup returns CDR1 SGHAT and CDR2 FQNNGV. CDR3 residues: CASSFTDRGLGEQYF. The CDR3, as DNA: TGTGCCAGCAGCTTTACGGACAGGGGCCTGGGGGAGCAGTACTTC.

This rearrangement joins TRBV28 to TRBJ1-4, with D possibly TRBD1 on 6 matching bases. Trimming stripped 7 bases from V and 1 base from J, with 10 bases between. This CDR3 contains 14 residues. Looked up from germline, CDR1 is MDHEN and CDR2 is SYDVKM. The CDR3 nucleotides are TGTGCCAGCACCTTAGGGGGAACTAATGAAAAACTGTTTTTT. Protein sequence: CASTLGGTNEKLFF.

This chain links TRBV6-6 with TRBJ2-1, with 8 nucleotides matching TRBD1. CDR1 and CDR2 (germline): MNHNY, SVGAGI (reference sequence). This CDR3 is built from 13 residues. The ends lost 7 bases at V and 5 bases at J; junction bases unmatched: 4. The CDR3 reads CASTKDRDNEQFF. CDR3 in DNA: TGTGCCAGCACCAAGGACAGGGACAATGAGCAGTTCTTC.